This is a list of T cell receptor beta chains from one sample in a study of shared clonotypes between healthy human individuals. Sequencing was performed with immunoSEQ multiplex PCR; in TCRdb, only in-frame clones are kept and a portion is missing. The table lists 2.3 million or so clones, approximately 95% of them singletons. The sample was naive CD4+ T cells from PBMCs. These TCRs come from a man aged 18 to 29 in good health. Some clones in this sample may be carry-over from other donors' samples. Each CDR3 is given with its conserved first and last residue. A D gene is named only where the DNA matches it firmly. Size is stated for part of the rows, as once, few or many counts, or as a class when the clone is expanded.

J gene,D gene,clone size,V gene,CDR3 protein,CDR3 DNA
TRBJ1-4,NA,NA,TRBV5-1,CASSFTAGVGEKLFF,TGCGCCAGCAGCTTTACAGCGGGTGTCGGTGAAAAACTGTTTTTT
TRBJ2-5,NA,NA,TRBV9,CASSVDRRSGETQYF,TGTGCCAGCAGCGTAGACCGAAGGTCCGGGGAGACCCAGTACTTC
TRBJ2-2,TRBD2,NA,TRBV27,CASSRTRYGELFF,TGTGCCAGCAGCCGGACTAGATACGGGGAGCTGTTTTTT
TRBJ2-3,NA,NA,TRBV5-5,CASTLMTSTDTQYF,TGTGCCAGCACCCTAATGACTAGCACAGATACGCAGTATTTT
TRBJ1-1,NA,once,TRBV21-1,CASNPVQGAVNTEAFF,TGTGCCAGCAACCCGGTACAGGGGGCCGTGAACACTGAAGCTTTCTTT
TRBJ2-7,TRBD2,NA,TRBV5-1,CASSLTSGAYEQYF,TGCGCCAGCAGCTTAACTAGCGGTGCCTACGAGCAGTACTTC
TRBJ1-2,TRBD1,NA,TRBV28,CATSTGDYGYTF,TGTGCCACCTCGACAGGGGACTATGGCTACACCTTC
TRBJ2-1,NA,NA,TRBV7-2,CASSFIPGVDEQFF,TGTGCCAGCAGCTTCATACCAGGGGTGGATGAGCAGTTCTTC
TRBJ1-2,NA,NA,TRBV29-1,CSVERGANYGYTF,TGCAGCGTTGAAAGGGGTGCTAACTATGGCTACACCTTC
TRBJ2-3,NA,NA,TRBV15,CATSRDPGRDTDTQYF,TGTGCCACCAGCAGAGATCCTGGCCGGGACACAGATACGCAGTATTTT
TRBJ2-7,NA,NA,TRBV4-1,CASSSPTISYEQYF,TGCGCCAGCAGTTCTCCTACTATCTCCTACGAGCAGTACTTC
TRBJ2-7,NA,NA,TRBV7-9,CASSLAGSTYEQYF,TGTGCCAGCAGCTTAGCGGGCAGTACCTACGAGCAGTACTTC
TRBJ2-7,TRBD2,NA,TRBV5-4,CASSFGTRGYEQYF,TGTGCCAGCAGCTTCGGGACTAGGGGCTACGAGCAGTACTTC
TRBJ1-4,TRBD1,once,TRBV2,CASSERTGPEKLFF,TGTGCCAGCAGTGAGCGGACAGGACCAGAAAAACTGTTTTTT
TRBJ1-4,TRBD1,NA,TRBV10-3,CAIRDSPLGEKLFF,TGTGCCATTCGGGACAGCCCCCTAGGTGAAAAACTGTTTTTT
TRBJ2-1,TRBD1,NA,TRBV28,CASSFRGSGYNEQFF,TGTGCCAGCAGTTTCAGGGGGAGTGGGTACAATGAGCAGTTCTTC
TRBJ2-3,NA,NA,TRBV28,CASGWDTQYF,TGTGCCAGCGGCTGGGATACGCAGTATTTT
TRBJ2-1,NA,NA,TRBV27,CASRGATAKLYNEQFF,TGTGCCAGCAGGGGCGCGACAGCCAAACTTTACAATGAGCAGTTCTTC
TRBJ2-5,TRBD2,NA,TRBV7-2,CASSSRTSGSRAQYF,TGTGCCAGCAGCTCCAGGACTAGCGGGAGTAGGGCCCAGTACTTC
TRBJ2-7,NA,NA,TRBV11-2,CASSPGPFYSYEQYF,TGTGCCAGCAGCCCGGGCCCCTTCTACTCCTACGAGCAGTACTTC
TRBJ2-7,NA,NA,TRBV11-2,CASSLSAAVRSYEQYF,TGTGCCAGCAGCTTATCCGCGGCCGTAAGGTCCTACGAGCAGTACTTC
TRBJ2-5,NA,NA,TRBV15,CATSPTLDAGQETQYF,TGTGCCACCAGCCCTACCCTTGACGCGGGGCAAGAGACCCAGTACTTC
TRBJ1-5,NA,once,TRBV5-6,CASSRAGYSNQPQHF,TGTGCCAGCAGTCGAGCGGGATATAGCAATCAGCCCCAGCATTTT
TRBJ1-2,NA,NA,TRBV5-1,CASSLRGIGYGYTF,TGCGCCAGCAGCTTGAGGGGTATCGGGTATGGCTACACCTTC
TRBJ2-3,NA,NA,TRBV5-1,CASSLNGQTTDTQYF,TGCGCCAGCAGCTTGAATGGACAGACCACAGATACGCAGTATTTT
TRBJ2-5,TRBD2,NA,TRBV5-1,CASSPPGLAAQETQYF,TGCGCCAGCAGCCCCCCGGGACTAGCGGCCCAAGAGACCCAGTACTTC
TRBJ1-2,NA,NA,TRBV10-2,CASSYTGKGYTF,TGCGCCAGCAGTTATACAGGGAAGGGCTACACCTTC
TRBJ2-7,TRBD1,NA,TRBV4-3,CASSQQVTGGGTRLYF,TGCGCCAGCAGCCAGCAAGTGACAGGGGGCGGCACGAGGCTGTACTTC
TRBJ1-3,NA,once,TRBV30,CAWSVTRTNKLFSGNTIYF,TGTGCCTGGAGTGTCACAAGGACGAATAAACTCTTCTCTGGAAACACCATATATTTT
TRBJ1-1,NA,NA,TRBV2,CASSEMVGAFF,TGTGCCAGCAGTGAAATGGTGGGGGCTTTCTTT
TRBJ1-4,NA,NA,TRBV7-9,CASSLVGKDEKLFF,TGTGCCAGCAGCTTAGTAGGGAAGGATGAAAAACTGTTTTTT
TRBJ1-4,NA,NA,TRBV15,CATSRVSGTAGEKLFF,TGTGCCACCAGCAGAGTTTCCGGGACGGCGGGTGAAAAACTGTTTTTT
TRBJ2-7,TRBD1,once,TRBV28,CASRIGTEYYEQYF,TGTGCCAGCAGAATTGGGACAGAGTACTACGAGCAGTACTTC
TRBJ2-3,NA,NA,TRBV5-1,CASSLVLSDTQYF,TGCGCCAGCAGCTTGGTGTTATCAGATACGCAGTATTTT
TRBJ1-2,TRBD1,few,TRBV6-6,CASSYETTGVGGYTF,TGTGCCAGCAGTTACGAGACCACAGGGGTGGGCGGCTACACCTTC
TRBJ2-1,TRBD2,NA,TRBV11-3,CASSRRTSGRVFAEQFF,TGTGCCAGCAGCCGACGGACTAGCGGGAGAGTTTTTGCTGAGCAGTTCTTC
TRBJ2-2,TRBD1,NA,TRBV5-1,CASSQDRANTGELFF,TGCGCCAGCAGCCAGGACAGGGCGAACACCGGGGAGCTGTTTTTT
TRBJ1-5,NA,NA,TRBV30,CAWSVGQIRQPQHF,TGTGCCTGGAGTGTAGGGCAGATTCGTCAGCCCCAGCATTTT
TRBJ2-1,NA,NA,TRBV15,CATSSGLTAGLSYNEQFF,TGTGCCACCAGCAGCGGACTCACCGCAGGGCTATCCTACAATGAGCAGTTCTTC
TRBJ2-3,TRBD1,NA,TRBV28,CASSSPGQGTDTQYF,TGTGCCAGCAGTTCCCCGGGACAGGGGACCGATACGCAGTATTTT
TRBJ2-1,NA,NA,TRBV5-6,CASSQPLGRGLSYNEQFF,TGTGCCAGCAGCCAACCCCTCGGGCGAGGTCTCTCCTACAATGAGCAGTTCTTC
TRBJ1-2,NA,NA,TRBV28,CASSAGSRGYTF,TGTGCCAGCAGTGCGGGCTCGAGGGGCTACACCTTC
TRBJ1-1,NA,NA,TRBV2,CASTNLGRLNTEAFF,TGTGCCAGCACCAACCTAGGGAGGCTGAACACTGAAGCTTTCTTT
TRBJ2-5,NA,NA,TRBV5-1,CASSPGSETQYF,TGCGCCAGCAGCCCCGGATCCGAGACCCAGTACTTC
TRBJ1-1,NA,NA,TRBV11-2,CASSSLQRNTEAFF,TGTGCCAGCAGCTCCCTACAGCGGAACACTGAAGCTTTCTTT
TRBJ1-1,TRBD1,NA,TRBV29-1,CSVEETGVVAFF,TGCAGCGTTGAGGAGACAGGGGTTGTAGCTTTCTTT
TRBJ2-3,TRBD2,NA,TRBV7-8,CASSPSGASTDTQYF,TGTGCCAGCAGTCCCAGCGGGGCGAGCACAGATACGCAGTATTTT
TRBJ2-3,TRBD1,NA,TRBV29-1,CSVSGTGLLDTQYF,TGCAGCGTCTCCGGGACAGGGCTTCTTGATACGCAGTATTTT